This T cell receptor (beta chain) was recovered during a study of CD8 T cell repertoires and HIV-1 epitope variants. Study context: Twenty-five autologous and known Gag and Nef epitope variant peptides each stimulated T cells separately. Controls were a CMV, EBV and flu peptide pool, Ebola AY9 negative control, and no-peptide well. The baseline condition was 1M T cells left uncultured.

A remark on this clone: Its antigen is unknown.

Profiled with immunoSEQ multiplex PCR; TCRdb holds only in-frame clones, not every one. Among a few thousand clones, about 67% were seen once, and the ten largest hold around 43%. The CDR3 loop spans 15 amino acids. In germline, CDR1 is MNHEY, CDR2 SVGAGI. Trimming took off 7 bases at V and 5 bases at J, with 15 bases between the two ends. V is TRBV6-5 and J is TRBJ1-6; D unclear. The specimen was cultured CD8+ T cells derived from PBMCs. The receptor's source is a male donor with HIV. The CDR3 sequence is CASMTHFSNNSPLHF. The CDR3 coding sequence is TGTGCCAGCATGACTCACTTCAGTAATAATTCACCCCTCCACTTT.